The rows below give T cell receptor beta chains drawn from one sample of a study of regulatory T cells in long-lasting Graves disease. TCRdb itself ran the multiplex PCR reads through MiXCR, one entry per CDR3 protein. The sample shows 360,000 or so distinct CDR3 sequences, about 11% of them seen only once. These data were also reused for a study on T cells in Graves' hyperthyroidism and ophthalmopathy.

Sample: peripheral blood mononuclear cells (PBMCs), taken at new diagnosis, from a patient treated with antithyroid drugs. The receptor source for this set is a woman under 30 with Graves disease. The CDR3 runs from the conserved cysteine through the conserved F or W.

CDR3aa | j_gene | v_gene
CSVADRGRGGYGYTF | TRBJ1-2 | TRBV29-1
CASSLMASGVVVTQYF | TRBJ2-3 | TRBV7-3
CAVRGRAGADTGELFF | TRBJ2-2 | TRBV7-6
CASSLGAGGGETQYF | TRBJ2-5 | TRBV5-1
CASSPGWDAAYGYTF | TRBJ1-2 | TRBV5-5
CASRTGSSYNEQFF | TRBJ2-1 | TRBV19
CASSQQGANTEAFF | TRBJ1-1 | TRBV3-1
CASSEGNTEAFF | TRBJ1-1 | TRBV2
CASRILGGTVNTEAFF | TRBJ1-1 | TRBV2
CASSLRTGDIAKNIQYF | TRBJ2-4 | TRBV7-2
CSASHSNGELFF | TRBJ2-2 | TRBV20-1
CASSPIARRLNNYGYTF | TRBJ1-2 | TRBV11-2
CASSLGPRDTPQPQHF | TRBJ1-5 | TRBV7-9
CASSQGPQNTEAFF | TRBJ1-1 | TRBV12-3/TRBV12-4
CASSFVGHAGTGELFF | TRBJ2-2 | TRBV6-2/TRBV6-3
CSARVGTGSSRDYGYTF | TRBJ1-2 | TRBV20-1
CASSYSPRRGTYEQYF | TRBJ2-7 | TRBV6-5
CASSLIGGGDEQFF | TRBJ2-1 | TRBV7-3
CASSRPGQGTYNEQFF | TRBJ2-1 | TRBV6-1
CASSQTRSVMNTEAFF | TRBJ1-1 | TRBV4-1
CASSKLGDEGHEQFF | TRBJ2-1 | TRBV2
CASSSGTGVTYNEQFF | TRBJ2-1 | TRBV6-1
CSVSSGHTYNEQFF | TRBJ2-1 | TRBV29-1
CSASKGLETQYF | TRBJ2-5 | TRBV20-1
CASSQGQGTGANVLTF | TRBJ2-6 | TRBV4-1
CASSLVPGTRYEQYF | TRBJ2-7 | TRBV27
CSATSQGAKSYNEQFF | TRBJ2-1 | TRBV20-1
CATRGGFSLNYGYTF | TRBJ1-2 | TRBV12-3/TRBV12-4
CSARGVAKNIQYF | TRBJ2-4 | TRBV20-1
CSARRGDNQPQHF | TRBJ1-5 | TRBV20-1
CASTRDSPTYEQYF | TRBJ2-7 | TRBV28
CASSTYRGRTDTQYF | TRBJ2-3 | TRBV12-3/TRBV12-4
CATSSEVLGSYEQYF | TRBJ2-7 | TRBV15
CSAREGTSGGWEQFF | TRBJ2-1 | TRBV20-1
CATSDQDPQGGEYGYTF | TRBJ1-2 | TRBV24-1
CAWSERANNEQFF | TRBJ2-1 | TRBV30
CASSLDTGNEQFF | TRBJ2-1 | TRBV7-9
CASSFLVGGPGGYEQYF | TRBJ2-7 | TRBV28
CASSLDYLTQYF | TRBJ2-5 | TRBV6-5
CASSQISGATEAFF | TRBJ1-1 | TRBV4-3
CASSSSGFPAGELFF | TRBJ2-2 | TRBV7-6
CASSLLFGAGGLQWGANVLTF | TRBJ2-6 | TRBV28
CASSPLGGSRGYTF | TRBJ1-2 | TRBV7-2
CARRPGLAGTEQYF | TRBJ2-7 | TRBV2
CASSSRTSGGDRSQYF | TRBJ2-3 | TRBV7-2
CASVLTSGSVNEQFF | TRBJ2-1 | TRBV7-8
CSAGDYRGRSNIQYF | TRBJ2-4 | TRBV20-1
CSARTGQGNSPLHF | TRBJ1-6 | TRBV20-1
CSARLTAQETQYF | TRBJ2-5 | TRBV20-1